The next 2 T cell receptor beta chains were all read from a single sample in a study of blood T cell repertoires in COVID-19. Generated by immunoSEQ multiplex PCR, the TCRdb table keeps only in-frame clones and is missing some. Of approximately 250,000 clones in the sample, approximately 90% are singletons; the top ten hold 2%. The sequenced sample consisted of PBMCs or T cells enriched from blood (not recorded which). The receptors originated from a woman in her sixties in a cohort exposed to, infected with or recovered from COVID-19 (not recorded which).

This sequence joins TRBV7-3 and TRBJ2-2; TRBD2 might be the D (5 bases). This CDR3 contains 15 residues. V was shortened by 5 bases and J by 5 bases, with 15 bases between the two germline ends. CDR1 is SGHTA, CDR2 FQGTGA, per germline. CDR3 sequence (DNA): TGTGCCAGCAGCCCTAGTGGTAGCGTGACCGGGGAGCTGTTTTTT. As protein: CASSPSGSVTGELFF.

The chain joins TRBV28 to TRBJ2-2, with D maybe TRBD2 (6 bases). Germline V gene data show CDR1 as MDHEN and CDR2 as SYDVKM. The CDR3 sequence is 11 residues long. V was pared by 10 bases and J by 6 bases, with 9 bases between. CDR3 sequence (DNA): TGTGCCACAAGGGACTCCGGGGAGCTGTTTTTT. Encoded protein: CATRDSGELFF.